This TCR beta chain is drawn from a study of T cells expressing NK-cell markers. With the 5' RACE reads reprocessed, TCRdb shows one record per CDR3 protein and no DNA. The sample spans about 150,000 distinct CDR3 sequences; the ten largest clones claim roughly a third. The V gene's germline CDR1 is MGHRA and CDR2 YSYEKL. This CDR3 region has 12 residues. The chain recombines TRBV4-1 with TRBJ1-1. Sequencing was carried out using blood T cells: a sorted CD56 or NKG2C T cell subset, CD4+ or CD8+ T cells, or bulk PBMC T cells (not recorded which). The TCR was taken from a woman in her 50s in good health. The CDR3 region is CASSHMDTEAFF.